This T cell receptor (beta chain) was recorded in a study of T cell responses to AZD1222 COVID-19 vaccine. At the level of the study: The study pooled second doses at about 4 or about 12 weeks.

Study-wide findings and caveats: Sampling that yielded the repertoires occurred only after the peak T cell response. Spike-specific TCR breadth and depth were elevated following two AZD1222 doses.

Trimming stripped 2 bases from V and 4 bases from J, with 10 bases between. The length of the CDR3 is 14 residues. Germline CDR1 reads MDHEN; CDR2 reads SYDVKM. A remark on this clone: Its antigen is not identified.

Clones were sequenced by immunoSEQ multiplex PCR, and TCRdb holds only the in-frame ones, with some missing. This sample carries 95,000 to 150,000 clones, about 89% of them seen once, and the ten largest clones take roughly a tenth. The TCR comes from an adult in good health. Source: peripheral blood, taken on day 0 of AZD1222 vaccination. The chain carries TRBV28 and TRBJ2-3; the D gene is possibly TRBD1 (5 bases). The CDR3 region is CASSLQGWADTQYF. CDR3 bases: TGTGCCAGCAGTTTACAGGGATGGGCAGATACGCAGTATTTT.